There are a few counts of the clone carrying this T cell receptor beta chain. Its antigen is unidentified. Clones were sequenced by immunoSEQ multiplex PCR, and TCRdb holds only the in-frame ones, with some missing. The sample yields 90,000 to 100,000 clones, more than 85% seen once. The data were obtained in a study of T cell responses to AZD1222 COVID-19 vaccine. The study, taken as a whole, reports: The donor group comprised mostly white British people and more females; the analysis possibly underestimated clonal diversity. Reports say nearly half of spike-specific TCRs go after unmutated variant regions. Only five to seven AZD1222 recipients were seropositive at baseline. Scientists sampled the repertoires only once the peak T cell response had passed.

The V and J ends lost 5 bases and 6 bases, in that order; junction bases with no gene match: 3. The CDR3 spans 14 residues. CDR1 MNHNY and CDR2 SVGAGI come from the germline V gene (reference sequence). Material: peripheral blood, obtained on day 0 of AZD1222 vaccination. The rearrangement links TRBV6-6 to TRBJ1-6, with 8 bases fitting TRBD1. The clonotype comes from an adult in good health. The CDR3 protein is CASSPGQGNSPLHF. The CDR3 DNA reads TGTGCCAGCAGTCCCGGACAGGGTAATTCACCCCTCCACTTT.